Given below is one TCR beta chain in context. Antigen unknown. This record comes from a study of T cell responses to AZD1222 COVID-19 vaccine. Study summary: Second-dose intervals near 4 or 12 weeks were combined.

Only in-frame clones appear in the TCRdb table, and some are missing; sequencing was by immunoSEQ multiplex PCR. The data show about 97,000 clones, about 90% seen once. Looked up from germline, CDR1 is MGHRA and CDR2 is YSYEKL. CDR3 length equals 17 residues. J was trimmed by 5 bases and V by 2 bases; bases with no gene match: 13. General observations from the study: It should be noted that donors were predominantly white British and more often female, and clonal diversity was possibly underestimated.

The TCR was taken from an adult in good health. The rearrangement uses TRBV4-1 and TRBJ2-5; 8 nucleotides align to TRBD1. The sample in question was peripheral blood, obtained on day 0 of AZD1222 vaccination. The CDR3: CASSQNRGKGLAETQYF. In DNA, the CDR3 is TGCGCCAGCAGCCAAAACAGGGGGAAGGGGTTAGCGGAGACCCAGTACTTC.